These T cell receptor beta chains were read from a single sample in a study of T cell responses to AZD1222 COVID-19 vaccine. Assay used: immunoSEQ multiplex PCR; TCRdb lists only in-frame clones, some missing. The table lists about 100,000 clones, about nine tenths of them singletons. The material sequenced was peripheral blood, taken on day 0 of AZD1222 vaccination. The receptors derive from an adult in good health. Both conserved end residues are part of each CDR3. The D gene is left open where the match is weak. Size is stated for part of the rows, as once, few or many counts, or as a class when the clone is expanded.

TRBJ2-3,.,TRBV19,.,CASSPTRAASTDTQYF,TGTGCCAGTAGTCCGACTAGAGCAGCCAGCACAGATACGCAGTATTTT
TRBJ2-6,once,TRBV5-1,.,CASREGASGANVLTF,TGCGCCAGCAGAGAGGGAGCCTCTGGGGCCAACGTCCTGACTTTC
TRBJ1-2,.,TRBV5-8,.,CASSLTHAGGYTF,TGTGCCAGCAGCTTGACCCATGCAGGGGGCTACACCTTC
TRBJ1-5,.,TRBV7-8,.,CASSLGREGQPQHF,TGTGCCAGCAGCTTAGGCAGGGAGGGACAGCCCCAGCATTTT
TRBJ2-5,.,TRBV7-7,.,CASSPGAPGQETQYF,TGTGCCAGCAGCCCGGGGGCCCCGGGGCAAGAGACCCAGTACTTC
TRBJ2-2,.,TRBV25-1,.,CASSGTGKNGELFF,TGTGCCAGCAGTGGAACAGGGAAGAACGGGGAGCTGTTTTTT
TRBJ1-1,.,TRBV9,.,CASSVAPEGTEAFF,TGTGCCAGCAGCGTAGCCCCGGAGGGCACTGAAGCTTTCTTT
TRBJ2-5,few,TRBV5-4,TRBD2,CASSLAVAGSETQYF,TGTGCCAGCAGCTTGGCAGTAGCGGGGTCAGAGACCCAGTACTTC
TRBJ1-2,.,TRBV15,.,CATSRAANYGYTF,TGTGCCACCAGCAGGGCAGCGAACTATGGCTACACCTTC
TRBJ2-1,few,TRBV6-2/TRBV6-3,TRBD2,CASSAIYRRTSAYNEQFF,TGTGCCAGCAGTGCAATCTATCGTCGTACTAGCGCATACAATGAGCAGTTCTTC
TRBJ2-5,.,TRBV10-3,.,CASGAEETQYF,TGTGCCTCCGGGGCTGAAGAGACCCAGTACTTC
TRBJ1-1,.,TRBV9,.,CASSVSGAGNTEAFF,TGTGCCAGCAGCGTTTCAGGGGCCGGGAACACTGAAGCTTTCTTT
TRBJ1-2,.,TRBV28,.,CASSLDTPNYGYTF,TGTGCCAGCAGTTTAGACACACCAAACTATGGCTACACCTTC
TRBJ1-3,.,TRBV5-1,TRBD1,CASSLGQGSSGNTIYF,TGCGCCAGCAGCTTGGGACAGGGTAGCTCTGGAAACACCATATATTTT
TRBJ2-7,.,TRBV21-1,.,CASSARDRLSYEQYF,TGTGCCAGCAGTGCGAGGGACAGGCTCTCCTACGAGCAGTACTTC
TRBJ2-1,.,TRBV5-6,.,CASTLGGWDEQFF,TGTGCCAGCACCCTGGGGGGTTGGGATGAGCAGTTCTTC
TRBJ1-2,.,TRBV28,.,CATTIKGTSGYTF,TGTGCCACGACGATTAAAGGGACGTCCGGCTACACCTTC
TRBJ2-1,.,TRBV6-4,TRBD2,CASSEETSGTEQFF,TGTGCCAGCAGTGAAGAGACTAGCGGCACGGAGCAGTTCTTC
TRBJ1-3,.,TRBV4-1,TRBD1,CASSLTGGQIGCVSGNTIYF,TGCGCCAGCAGCCTTACCGGGGGACAGATCGGTTGTGTTTCTGGAAACACCATATATTTT
TRBJ2-3,.,TRBV20-1,.,CSASWTAGTDTQYF,TGCAGTGCTAGTTGGACTGCCGGCACAGATACGCAGTATTTT
TRBJ2-1,.,TRBV6-5,.,CASSYLGEQFF,TGTGCCAGCAGTTACTTAGGTGAGCAGTTCTTC
TRBJ1-2,.,TRBV10-3,.,CAISESGFSYTF,TGTGCCATCAGTGAGTCTGGGTTTAGCTACACCTTC
TRBJ1-5,.,TRBV7-6,.,CASSSRRWGSFNQPQHF,TGTGCCAGCAGCTCCCGGCGGTGGGGTTCGTTTAATCAGCCCCAGCATTTT
TRBJ1-5,.,TRBV6-5,TRBD1,CASSRTGYQPQHF,TGTGCCAGCAGTCGGACAGGGTACCAGCCCCAGCATTTT
TRBJ1-1,.,TRBV5-5,.,CASSLGPPSPTEAFF,TGTGCCAGCAGCTTGGGCCCACCATCTCCCACTGAAGCTTTCTTT
TRBJ2-3,.,TRBV7-7,.,CAGHSERGTSTDTQYF,TGTGCCGGCCATTCGGAGAGGGGGACTAGCACAGATACGCAGTATTTT
TRBJ1-1,.,TRBV7-2,.,CASSLAGDTEAFF,TGTGCCAGCAGCTTAGCAGGGGACACTGAAGCTTTCTTT
TRBJ2-7,.,TRBV5-1,TRBD1,CASSLGQAISYEQYF,TGCGCCAGCAGCCTGGGACAGGCAATCTCCTACGAGCAGTACTTC
TRBJ1-2,.,TRBV20-1,.,CSASRLLGYTF,TGCAGTGCTAGTAGGCTCCTTGGCTACACCTTC
TRBJ2-1,.,TRBV27,TRBD2,CASSLGLAGEQFF,TGTGCCAGCAGTTTAGGACTAGCCGGTGAGCAGTTCTTC
TRBJ1-2,.,TRBV7-9,TRBD1,CASSSGTGEGYTF,TGTGCCAGCAGCTCTGGGACAGGGGAAGGCTACACCTTC
TRBJ1-1,.,TRBV12-3/TRBV12-4,.,CASSRRENTEAFF,TGTGCCAGCAGTCGCAGGGAGAACACTGAAGCTTTCTTT
TRBJ1-2,.,TRBV29-1,.,CSVEGGTRGIYGYTF,TGCAGCGTTGAAGGGGGCACTAGAGGTATATATGGCTACACCTTC
TRBJ1-2,.,TRBV14,.,CASSPYRAAYGYTF,TGTGCCAGCAGCCCCTACAGAGCCGCCTATGGCTACACCTTC
TRBJ2-7,.,TRBV27,.,CASSGVRAQESYEQYF,TGTGCCAGCTCTGGGGTCAGGGCCCAAGAGTCCTACGAGCAGTACTTC
TRBJ1-5,.,TRBV5-1,.,CASSHLHSPPSNQPQHF,TGCGCCAGCAGCCATCTACACAGCCCCCCGAGCAATCAGCCCCAGCATTTT
TRBJ1-4,.,TRBV10-1,.,CASSPINTACRGEKLFF,TGCGCCAGCAGTCCCATAAATACAGCGTGCAGGGGTGAAAAACTGTTTTTT
TRBJ1-5,.,TRBV5-8,TRBD1,CASSSGTVFDQPQHF,TGTGCCAGCAGCTCGGGGACAGTTTTCGATCAGCCCCAGCATTTT
TRBJ2-1,.,TRBV3-1/TRBV3-2,TRBD1,CASSEPRTGAEQFF,TGTGCCAGCAGCGAACCTCGGACAGGCGCTGAGCAGTTCTTC
TRBJ2-1,.,TRBV5-1,TRBD2,CASRDTGGNNEQFF,TGCGCCAGCAGGGATACGGGGGGAAACAATGAGCAGTTCTTC
TRBJ2-1,.,TRBV19,.,CASSIGRGLGEQFF,TGTGCCAGTAGTATAGGCCGGGGGCTGGGTGAGCAGTTCTTC
TRBJ1-1,.,TRBV9,.,CASSPHWGGATEAFF,TGTGCCAGCAGCCCCCATTGGGGGGGGGCCACTGAAGCTTTCTTT
TRBJ1-2,.,TRBV6-1,.,CASSERAGSKANYGYTF,TGTGCCAGCAGTGAACGAGCGGGTTCCAAGGCTAACTATGGCTACACCTTC